Shown below are 16 T cell receptor beta chains from a single sample sequenced in a study of shared clonotypes between healthy human individuals. Libraries were prepared by immunoSEQ multiplex PCR; TCRdb keeps only in-frame clonotypes and omits some of them. The sample contains about 690,000 clones, about 90% of which appear only once. Sequencing used memory CD8+ T cells from PBMCs. Subset here: CD45RO+ cells pooled with CCR7-negative TemRA cells. Receptor source: a man aged 18-30 years in good health. Some clones in this sample may be carry-over from other donors' samples.

This clone was found many times. The chain couples TRBV28 to TRBJ1-4; D is uncertain. The V end was cut by 6 bases, the J end by 2 bases, with 7 bases between. This CDR3 is 13 amino acids long. Germline CDR1 MDHEN, CDR2 SYDVKM. CDR3 loop: CASSGMTNEKLFF. DNA of the CDR3: TGTGCCAGCAGCGGGATGACTAATGAAAAACTGTTTTTT.

This clone occurred once. Written as DNA, the CDR3 is TGTGCCAGCAGTTACGGGGGCTCCCAGTACTTC. Protein sequence: CASSYGGSQYF. This chain connects TRBV6-6 to TRBJ2-5; TRBD1 is a possible D gene (6 bases). Trimming took 2 bases from V and 9 from J, leaving 7 bases between them. Germline CDR1 and CDR2: MNHNY and SVGAGI (reference sequence). This CDR3 has 11 amino acids.

The CDR3 DNA reads as TGCGCCAGCAGCCAAGTACCGGACAGTGAACTTTACAATGAGCAGTTCTTC. This gives the protein CASSQVPDSELYNEQFF. This chain links TRBV4-1 with TRBJ2-1; possible D gene TRBD1, 6 bases. With 1 base removed from V and 4 bases from J, the gap between germline ends came to 17 bases. The CDR3 loop spans 17 amino acids. The germline V gene encodes CDR1 MGHRA and CDR2 YSYEKL.

This chain uses TRBV19 with TRBJ1-5; 9 positions match TRBD1. The CDR3 runs to 15 residues. Germline-derived CDR1 and CDR2 are LNHDA and SQIVND (reference sequence). Germline trimming cut 5 bases from V and 7 bases from J; bases unmatched to any gene: 9. CDR3 sequence reads: CASSQDRGSGQPQHF. CDR3 bases: TGTGCCAGTAGTCAAGACAGGGGGAGCGGCCAGCCCCAGCATTTT.

This chain connects TRBV9 to TRBJ1-3; D is undetermined. From germline, CDR1 is SGDLS and CDR2 YYNGEE. This CDR3 region has 14 residues. Trimming shortened V by 2 bases and J by 3 bases, and 9 bases separated the two germline ends. This chain's CDR3 is CASSVPGYGNTIYF. CDR3 DNA: TGTGCCAGCAGCGTGCCAGGATATGGAAACACCATATATTTT.

The J gene is TRBJ2-2, the V gene TRBV27; D gene unclear. The CDR3 consists of 14 residues. Trimming stripped 3 bases from V and 3 bases from J, with 8 bases between. Germline V gene sequence: CDR1 MNHEY, CDR2 SMNVEV (reference sequence). The CDR3 protein is CASSLAMYTGELFF. CDR3 sequence (DNA): TGTGCCAGCAGTTTGGCCATGTACACCGGGGAGCTGTTTTTT.

The V gene is TRBV15, the J gene TRBJ2-2, with 7 bases that match TRBD1. The germline CDR1 and CDR2 sequences are LNHNV and YYDKDF (reference sequence). V lost 1 base and J lost 6; bases outside the gene matches: 2. The CDR3 consists of 14 residues. CDR3 amino acids: CATSRVGGPGELFF. The CDR3 region has the DNA TGTGCCACCAGCAGAGTAGGGGGCCCCGGGGAGCTGTTTTTT.

As for this clone: The same CDR3 also results from other DNA sequences found in this sample. The rearrangement links TRBV7-9 to TRBJ2-2, with 7 bases fitting TRBD1. Trimming took 4 bases from V and 1 from J; bases not matched to a gene: 3. The CDR3 covers 15 residues. Germline V gene sequence: CDR1 SEHNR, CDR2 FQNEAQ (reference sequence). The DNA for the CDR3 is TGTGCCAGCAGCTCTCGGACAGGGAACACCGGGGAGCTGTTTTTT. Amino acids: CASSSRTGNTGELFF.

The genes are TRBV27 and TRBJ2-5; D unresolved. The J call is in doubt because the DNA end fits TRBJ2-7 better. CDR3 length: 12 residues. The germline CDR1 and CDR2 sequences are MNHEY and SMNVEV (reference sequence). The CDR3 coding sequence is TGTGCCAGCAGTTTGGACCGCCTCGAGCAGTACTTC. Amino acids: CASSLDRLEQYF.

V gene TRBV28 combines with J gene TRBJ1-3; the match to TRBD1 covers 9 bases. This CDR3 is 16 amino acids long. The V segment lost 1 base and the J segment 4 bases; nucleotides outside the gene matches: 5. Germline V lookup: CDR1 MDHEN, CDR2 SYDVKM. The CDR3 reads CASSLFDRGAGNTIYF. The CDR3 DNA sequence: TGTGCCAGCAGTTTATTTGACAGGGGGGCAGGAAACACCATATATTTT.

This clone was recorded once. A junction end diverges from the germline sequence, so it may reflect a read error. The genes are TRBV9 and TRBJ2-1, with TRBD2 matching over 13 bases. The CDR3 has 14 amino acids. Germline CDR1 SGDLS, CDR2 YYNGEE. The CDR3 bases are TGTGCCAGCAGCGTAGAGGTAACTAGCGGGAGGGCCGTCTTC. It yields the protein CASSVEVTSGRAVF.

V gene TRBV9 combines with J gene TRBJ1-2; a weak D match, TRBD1 (5 bases). Germline values: CDR1 SGDLS, CDR2 YYNGEE. The CDR3 consists of 14 residues. The V end was cut by 0 bases, the J end by 4 bases, with 10 bases between. CDR3 sequence reads: CASSVAQGGYGYTF. CDR3 in DNA: TGTGCCAGCAGCGTAGCGCAGGGAGGCTATGGCTACACCTTC.

The chain uses TRBV5-4 and TRBJ2-2, with 11 bases fitting TRBD2. The CDR3 spans 16 residues. Germline assignment: CDR1 SGHNT and CDR2 YYREEE (reference sequence). J lost 7 bases, V lost 4 bases, and 9 bases had no gene match. The CDR3 nucleotides are TGTGCCAGCAGCCACGCGACTAGCGGGATGGACGGGGAGCTGTTTTTT. Protein: CASSHATSGMDGELFF.

The V call is TRBV9, the J call TRBJ1-2; D is undetermined. Trimming cost V 0 bases and J 0 bases, with 6 bases left between them. The V gene's germline CDR1 is SGDLS and CDR2 YYNGEE. This CDR3 has 14 residues. CDR3 DNA: TGTGCCAGCAGCGTAGGGTATACTAACTATGGCTACACCTTC. Its protein is CASSVGYTNYGYTF.

The V call is TRBV2, the J call TRBJ2-3; D remains ambiguous. CDR3 size: 13 residues. Trimming removed 7 bases from V and 5 bases from J, with 13 bases in between. Germline V gene data show CDR1 as SNHLY and CDR2 as FYNNEI. In DNA, the CDR3 is TGTGCCAGCAAGGAGAGAATGAGAGATACGCAGTATTTT. Protein product: CASKERMRDTQYF.

The V gene is TRBV29-1, the J gene TRBJ2-1, with TRBD2 matching 8 bases. Germline CDR1 SQVTM, CDR2 ANQGSEA. Losses at the gene ends were 4 bases for V and 4 bases for J; bases not matched to a gene: 12. The CDR3 is 16 amino acids. CDR3 DNA sequence: TGCAGCGTTGTAGGGATAGCGGGACTCAAGTACAATGAGCAGTTCTTC. This encodes CSVVGIAGLKYNEQFF.